This TCR beta chain emerged from a study of blood T cell repertoires in COVID-19. Overall study context: Donors in the United States, Italy and Spain gave samples during acute or convalescent COVID-19.

Clones were sequenced by immunoSEQ multiplex PCR, and TCRdb holds only the in-frame ones, with some missing. Altogether under 300,000 clones are present, 80% to 85% being singletons, with the ten largest covering around 3.3%. Germline assignment: CDR1 MDHEN and CDR2 SYDVKM. V was pared by 10 bases and J by 1 base, with 8 bases between. The CDR3 length is 12 residues. The sequencing sample was made of peripheral blood. This clonotype originated in a woman aged 18-29 years with acute or convalescent COVID-19. The J gene is TRBJ2-1, the V gene TRBV28; D may be TRBD2 (6 bases). In DNA form, the CDR3 reads TGTGCCACCGGGACTTCCTACAATGAGCAGTTCTTC. Translated: CATGTSYNEQFF.